In its sample, the clone carrying this TCR beta chain was seen once. This table comes from immunoSEQ multiplex PCR, and its TCRdb copy is limited to in-frame clones, with some not included. The sample gives about 82,000 clones, 92% of which show up once; about 0.63% is in the top ten. The source of the sample is a study of OX40 agonist ivuxolimab in advanced cancers. In the study overall: With a range of roughly 23 to 85, age averaged roughly 60 years, and around 83% were male.

The CDR3 covers 18 residues. CDR1 SGHDN and CDR2 FVKESK come from the germline V gene. The junction had 16 bases not matched to a gene; V was cut back by 1 base and J by 10 bases. This specimen was CD4+ or CD8+ T cells sorted from blood, taken in a trial of the OX40 agonist ivuxolimab. The rearrangement uses TRBV14 and TRBJ2-1; 10 positions agree with TRBD2. The TCR sequence derives from an adult with an advanced solid tumor such as melanoma, head and neck, liver or kidney cancer. Here the CDR3 reads CASSQGGSGLAGVKEQFF. In DNA, the CDR3 is TGTGCCAGCAGCCAAGGTGGTAGTGGTCTAGCGGGAGTAAAGGAGCAGTTCTTC.